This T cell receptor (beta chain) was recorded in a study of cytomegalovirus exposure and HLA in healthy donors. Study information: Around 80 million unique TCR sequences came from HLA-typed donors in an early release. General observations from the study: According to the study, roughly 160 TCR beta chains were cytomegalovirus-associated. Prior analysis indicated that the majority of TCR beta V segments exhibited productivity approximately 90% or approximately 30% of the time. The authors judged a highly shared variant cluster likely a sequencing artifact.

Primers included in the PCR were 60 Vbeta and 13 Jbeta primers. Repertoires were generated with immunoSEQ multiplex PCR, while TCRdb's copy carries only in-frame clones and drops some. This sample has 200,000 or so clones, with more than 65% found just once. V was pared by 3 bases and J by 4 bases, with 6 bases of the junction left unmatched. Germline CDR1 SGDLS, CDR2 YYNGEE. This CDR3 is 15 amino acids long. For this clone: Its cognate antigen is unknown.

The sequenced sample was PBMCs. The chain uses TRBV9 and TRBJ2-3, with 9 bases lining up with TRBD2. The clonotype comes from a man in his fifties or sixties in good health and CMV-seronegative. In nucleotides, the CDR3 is TGTGCCAGCAGCGCGTCCGGGACTAGCCCAGATACGCAGTATTTT. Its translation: CASSASGTSPDTQYF.